This T cell receptor (beta chain) was sequenced for a study of blood T cell repertoires in COVID-19. Study-level background: Donors in the United States, Italy and Spain gave samples during acute or convalescent COVID-19. Sources were T cells, B-cell-depleted T cells, or PBMCs; the material itself was cDNA or gDNA.

Original processing notes: Amplifying reference gene primers gave estimates of nucleated cell counts. The data were produced by immunoSEQ multiplex PCR, yet TCRdb's version contains in-frame clones alone and is incomplete. The D gene and trimming were derived from the DNA, and the V and J assignments and clone size from that table. The sample lists approximately 400,000 clones, 88% occurring once. A Seattle source enrolled patients during active infection and followed them longitudinally. Per germline, CDR1 MGHRA and CDR2 YSYEKL. CDR3 length: 16 amino acids. Trimming removed 6 bases at V and 0 bases at J, with 16 bases between.

This TCR derives from a woman in her 50s with COVID-19, enrolled during active disease. The chain uses TRBV4-1 and TRBJ2-3; tentatively, D is TRBD2 (7 bases). Sequenced input: peripheral blood. The CDR3: CASSSTAGASTDTQYF. CDR3 in DNA: TGCGCCAGCAGTTCTACCGCGGGGGCTAGCACAGATACGCAGTATTTT.